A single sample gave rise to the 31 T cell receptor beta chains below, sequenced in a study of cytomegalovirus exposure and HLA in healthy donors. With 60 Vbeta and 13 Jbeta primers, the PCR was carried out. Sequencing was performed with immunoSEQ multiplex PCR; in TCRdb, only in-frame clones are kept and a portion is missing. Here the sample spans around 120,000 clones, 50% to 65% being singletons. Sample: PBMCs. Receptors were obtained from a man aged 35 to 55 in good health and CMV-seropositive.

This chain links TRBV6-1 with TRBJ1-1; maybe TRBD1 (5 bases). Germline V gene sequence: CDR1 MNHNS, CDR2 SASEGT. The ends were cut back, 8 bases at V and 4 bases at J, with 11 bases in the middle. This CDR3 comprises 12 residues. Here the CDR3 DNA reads TGTGCCAGCCAGGGTGTCAGCACTGAAGCTTTCTTT. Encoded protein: CASQGVSTEAFF.

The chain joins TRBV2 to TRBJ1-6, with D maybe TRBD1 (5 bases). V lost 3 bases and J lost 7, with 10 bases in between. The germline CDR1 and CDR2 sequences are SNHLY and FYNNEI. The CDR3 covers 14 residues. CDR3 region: CASSDRQTNSPLHF. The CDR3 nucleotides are TGTGCCAGCAGTGATAGACAGACAAATTCACCCCTCCACTTT. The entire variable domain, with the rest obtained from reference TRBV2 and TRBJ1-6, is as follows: EPEVTQTPSHQVTQMGQEVILRCVPISNHLYFYWYRQILGQKVEFLVSFYNNEISEKSEIFDDQFSVERPDGSNFTLKIRSTKLEDSAMYFCASSDRQTNSPLHFGNGTRLTVT.

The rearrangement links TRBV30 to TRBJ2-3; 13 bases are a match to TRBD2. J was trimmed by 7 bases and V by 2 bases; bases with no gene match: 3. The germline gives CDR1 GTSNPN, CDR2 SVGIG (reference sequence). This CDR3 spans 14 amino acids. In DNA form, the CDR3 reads TGTGCCTGGAGTCCGGGACTAGCGGGACATACGCAGTATTTT. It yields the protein CAWSPGLAGHTQYF. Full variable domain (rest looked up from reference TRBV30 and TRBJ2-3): SQTIHQWPATLVQPVGSPLSLECTVEGTSNPNLYWYRQAAGRGLQLLFYSVGIGQISSEVPQNLSASRPQDRQFILSSKKLLLSDSGFYLCAWSPGLAGHTQYFGPGTRLTVL.

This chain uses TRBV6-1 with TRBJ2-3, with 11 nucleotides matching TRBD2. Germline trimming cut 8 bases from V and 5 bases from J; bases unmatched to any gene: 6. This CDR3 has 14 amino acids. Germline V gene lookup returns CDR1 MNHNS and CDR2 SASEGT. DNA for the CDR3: TGTGCCAGCGTCTTCACTAGCGGGAGAGATACGCAGTATTTT. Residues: CASVFTSGRDTQYF.

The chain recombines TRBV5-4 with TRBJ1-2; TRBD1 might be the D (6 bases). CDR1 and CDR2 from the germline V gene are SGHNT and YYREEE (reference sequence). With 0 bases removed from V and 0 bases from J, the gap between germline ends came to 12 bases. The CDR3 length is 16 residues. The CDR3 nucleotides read TGTGCCAGCAGCTTGGGGACAGCCGCCGCTAACTATGGCTACACCTTC. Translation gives CASSLGTAAANYGYTF.

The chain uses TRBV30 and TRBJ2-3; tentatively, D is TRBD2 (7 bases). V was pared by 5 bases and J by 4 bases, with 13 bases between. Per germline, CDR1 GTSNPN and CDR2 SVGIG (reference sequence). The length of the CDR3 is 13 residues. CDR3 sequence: CAWAGAGADTQYF. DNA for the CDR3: TGTGCCTGGGCGGGGGCGGGAGCAGATACGCAGTATTTT.

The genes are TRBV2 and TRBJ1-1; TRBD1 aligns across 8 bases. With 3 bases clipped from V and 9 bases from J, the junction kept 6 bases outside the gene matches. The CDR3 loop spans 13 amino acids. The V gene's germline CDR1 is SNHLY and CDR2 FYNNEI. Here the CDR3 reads CASSDLGTGQAFF. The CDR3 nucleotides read TGTGCCAGCAGTGACCTAGGGACAGGCCAAGCTTTCTTT.

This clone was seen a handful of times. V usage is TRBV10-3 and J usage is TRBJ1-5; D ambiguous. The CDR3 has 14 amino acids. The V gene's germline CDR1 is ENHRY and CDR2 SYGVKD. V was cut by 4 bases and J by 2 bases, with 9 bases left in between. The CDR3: CAISGGEGNQPQHF. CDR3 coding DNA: TGTGCCATCAGTGGGGGAGAAGGCAATCAGCCCCAGCATTTT.

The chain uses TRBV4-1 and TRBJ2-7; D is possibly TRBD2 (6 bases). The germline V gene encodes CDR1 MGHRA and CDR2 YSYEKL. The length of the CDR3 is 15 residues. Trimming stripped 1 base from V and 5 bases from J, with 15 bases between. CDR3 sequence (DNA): TGCGCCAGCAGCCAAGGGGCCCGAGGGAGGAACGAGCAGTACTTC. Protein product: CASSQGARGRNEQYF.

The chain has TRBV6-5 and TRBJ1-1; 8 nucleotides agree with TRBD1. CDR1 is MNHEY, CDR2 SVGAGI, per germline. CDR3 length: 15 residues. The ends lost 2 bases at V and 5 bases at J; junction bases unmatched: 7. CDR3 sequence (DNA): TGTGCCAGCAGTTACATCGGACAGGGAAGTACTGAAGCTTTCTTT. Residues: CASSYIGQGSTEAFF.

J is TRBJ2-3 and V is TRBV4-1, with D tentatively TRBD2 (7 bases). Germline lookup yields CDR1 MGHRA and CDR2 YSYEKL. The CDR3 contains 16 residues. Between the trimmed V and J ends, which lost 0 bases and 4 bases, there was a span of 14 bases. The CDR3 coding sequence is TGCGCCAGCAGCCAAGAAGGGGGAGGGTGGGCAGATACGCAGTATTTT. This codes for CASSQEGGGWADTQYF.

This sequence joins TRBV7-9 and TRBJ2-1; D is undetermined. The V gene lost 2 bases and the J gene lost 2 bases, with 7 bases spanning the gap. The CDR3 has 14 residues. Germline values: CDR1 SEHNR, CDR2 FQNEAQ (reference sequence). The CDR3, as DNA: TGTGCCAGCAGCTTAAGCGCCACCTACAATGAGCAGTTCTTC. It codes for CASSLSATYNEQFF.

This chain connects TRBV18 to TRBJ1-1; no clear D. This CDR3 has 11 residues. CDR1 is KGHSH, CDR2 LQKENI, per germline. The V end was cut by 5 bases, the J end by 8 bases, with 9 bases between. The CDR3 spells CASSAGSEAFF. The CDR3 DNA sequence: TGTGCCAGCTCAGCGGGTTCGGAAGCTTTCTTT.

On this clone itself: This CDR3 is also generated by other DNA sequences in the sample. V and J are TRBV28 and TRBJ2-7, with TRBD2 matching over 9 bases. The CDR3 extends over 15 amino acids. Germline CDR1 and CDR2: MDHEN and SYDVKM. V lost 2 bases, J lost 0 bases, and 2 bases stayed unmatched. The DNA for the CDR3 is TGTGCCAGCAGTTTAGCGGGAGGGAGCTCCTACGAGCAGTACTTC. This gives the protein CASSLAGGSSYEQYF. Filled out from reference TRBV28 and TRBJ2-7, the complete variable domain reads DVKVTQSSRYLVKRTGEKVFLECVQDMDHENMFWYRQDPGLGLRLIYFSYDVKMKEKGDIPEGYSVSREKKERFSLILESASTNQTSMYLCASSLAGGSSYEQYFGPGTRLTVT.

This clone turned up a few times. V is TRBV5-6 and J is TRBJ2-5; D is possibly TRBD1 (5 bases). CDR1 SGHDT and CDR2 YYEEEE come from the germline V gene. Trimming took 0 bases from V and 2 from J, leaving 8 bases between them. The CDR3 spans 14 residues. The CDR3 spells CASSLDRFQETQYF. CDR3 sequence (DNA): TGTGCCAGCAGCTTGGACAGGTTTCAAGAGACCCAGTACTTC.

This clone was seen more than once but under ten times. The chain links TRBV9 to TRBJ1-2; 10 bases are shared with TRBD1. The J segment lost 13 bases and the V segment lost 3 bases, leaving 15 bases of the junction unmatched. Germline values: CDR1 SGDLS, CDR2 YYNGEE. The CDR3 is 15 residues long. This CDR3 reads CASSEIGTGDLLRTF. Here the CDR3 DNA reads TGTGCCAGCAGCGAGATTGGGACAGGGGATCTTTTGCGCACCTTC.

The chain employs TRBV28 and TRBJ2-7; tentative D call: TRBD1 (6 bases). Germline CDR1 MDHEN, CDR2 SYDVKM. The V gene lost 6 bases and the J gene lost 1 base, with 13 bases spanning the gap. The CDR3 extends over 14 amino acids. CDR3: CASRPDSRSYEQYF. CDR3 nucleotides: TGTGCCAGCAGACCGGACAGTAGATCCTACGAGCAGTACTTC.

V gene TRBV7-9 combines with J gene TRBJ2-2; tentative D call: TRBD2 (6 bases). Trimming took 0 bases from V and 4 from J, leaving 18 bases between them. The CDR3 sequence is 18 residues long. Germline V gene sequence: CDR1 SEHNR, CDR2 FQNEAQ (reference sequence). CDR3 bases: TGTGCCAGCAGCTTAGCGCACGGAGGGGCTAAGAGCACCGGGGAGCTGTTTTTT. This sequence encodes CASSLAHGGAKSTGELFF.

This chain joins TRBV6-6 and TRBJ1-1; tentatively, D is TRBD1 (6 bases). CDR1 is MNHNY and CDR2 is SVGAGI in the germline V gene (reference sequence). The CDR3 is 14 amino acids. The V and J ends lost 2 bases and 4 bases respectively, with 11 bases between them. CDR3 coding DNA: TGTGCCAGCAGTTACGGGACATTGGGCACTGAAGCTTTCTTT. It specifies CASSYGTLGTEAFF.

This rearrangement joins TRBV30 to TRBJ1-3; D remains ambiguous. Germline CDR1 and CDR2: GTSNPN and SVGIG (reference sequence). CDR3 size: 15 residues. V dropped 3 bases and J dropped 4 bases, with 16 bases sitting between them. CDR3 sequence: CAWSASSWAGNTIYF. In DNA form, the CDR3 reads TGTGCCTGGAGCGCATCTTCGTGGGCCGGAAACACCATATATTTT.

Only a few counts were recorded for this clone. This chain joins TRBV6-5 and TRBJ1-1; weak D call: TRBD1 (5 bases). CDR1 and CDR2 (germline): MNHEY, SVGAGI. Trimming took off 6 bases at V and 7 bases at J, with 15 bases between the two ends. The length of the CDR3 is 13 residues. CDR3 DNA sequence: TGTGCCAGCAGCCTAGGGGCGAACCTTGAAGCTTTCTTT. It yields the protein CASSLGANLEAFF.

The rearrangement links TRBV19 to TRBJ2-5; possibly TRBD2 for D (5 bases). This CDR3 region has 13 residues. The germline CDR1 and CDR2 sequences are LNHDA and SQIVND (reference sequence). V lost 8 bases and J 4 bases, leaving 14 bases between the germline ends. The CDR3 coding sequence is TGTGCCAGTGAACGGGGTCCGGGAGAGACCCAGTACTTC. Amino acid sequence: CASERGPGETQYF.

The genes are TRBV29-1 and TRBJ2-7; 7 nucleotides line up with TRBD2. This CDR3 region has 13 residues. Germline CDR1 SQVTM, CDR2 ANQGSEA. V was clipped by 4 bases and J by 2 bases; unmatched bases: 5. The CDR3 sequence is CSVAASGPYEQYF. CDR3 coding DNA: TGCAGCGTTGCGGCTAGCGGTCCCTACGAGCAGTACTTC.

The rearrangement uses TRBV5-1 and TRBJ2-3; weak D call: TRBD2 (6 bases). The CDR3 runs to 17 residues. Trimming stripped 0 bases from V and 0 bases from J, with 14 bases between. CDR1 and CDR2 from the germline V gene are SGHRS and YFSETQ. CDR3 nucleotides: TGCGCCAGCAGCTTGGGCCCTGCGGCGGGGAGCACAGATACGCAGTATTTT. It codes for CASSLGPAAGSTDTQYF.

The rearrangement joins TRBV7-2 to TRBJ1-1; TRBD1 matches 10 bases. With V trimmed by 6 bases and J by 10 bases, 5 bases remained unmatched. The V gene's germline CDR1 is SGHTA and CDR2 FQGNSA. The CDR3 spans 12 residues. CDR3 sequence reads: CASRLGQGRAFF. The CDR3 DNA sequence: TGTGCCAGCAGGTTGGGACAGGGGAGAGCTTTCTTT.

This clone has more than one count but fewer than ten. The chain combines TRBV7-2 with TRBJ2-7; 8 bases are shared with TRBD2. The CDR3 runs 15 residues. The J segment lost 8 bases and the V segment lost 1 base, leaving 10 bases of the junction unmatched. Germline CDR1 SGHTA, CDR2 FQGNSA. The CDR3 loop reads CASSLVTSGQEKQYF. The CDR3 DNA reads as TGTGCCAGCAGCTTAGTAACTAGCGGCCAGGAAAAGCAGTACTTC. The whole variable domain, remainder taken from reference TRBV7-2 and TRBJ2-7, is GAGVSQSPSNKVTEKGKDVELRCDPISGHTALYWYRQSLGQGLEFLIYFQGNSAPDKSGLPSDRFSAERTGGSVSTLTIQRTQQEDSAVYLCASSLVTSGQEKQYFGPGTRLTVT.

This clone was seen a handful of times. The CDR3 here is CASSERGLAGGRDEQFF. The CDR3 DNA is TGTGCCAGCAGTGAAAGGGGACTAGCGGGGGGGCGGGATGAGCAGTTCTTC. The rearrangement uses TRBV25-1 and TRBJ2-1; 16 nucleotides agree with TRBD2. The V segment lost 2 bases and the J segment 8 bases; nucleotides outside the gene matches: 6. Germline V lookup: CDR1 MGHDK, CDR2 SYGVNS. The CDR3 is 17 residues long.

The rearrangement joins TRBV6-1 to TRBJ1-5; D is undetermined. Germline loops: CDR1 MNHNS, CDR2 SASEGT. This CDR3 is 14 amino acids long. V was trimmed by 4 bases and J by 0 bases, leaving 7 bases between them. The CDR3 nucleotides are TGTGCCAGCAGTGGGCAGTATAGCAATCAGCCCCAGCATTTT. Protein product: CASSGQYSNQPQHF.

As DNA, the CDR3 is TGTGCCAGCAGCACAAGGGCGGGGACCGTATACAATGAGCAGTTCTTC. Its translation is CASSTRAGTVYNEQFF. The genes are TRBV7-8 and TRBJ2-1, with a possible D match to TRBD2 (6 bases). The germline gives CDR1 SGHVS, CDR2 FQNEAQ. Deletions cut 5 bases from V and 4 bases from J, with 18 bases between. CDR3 size: 16 residues.

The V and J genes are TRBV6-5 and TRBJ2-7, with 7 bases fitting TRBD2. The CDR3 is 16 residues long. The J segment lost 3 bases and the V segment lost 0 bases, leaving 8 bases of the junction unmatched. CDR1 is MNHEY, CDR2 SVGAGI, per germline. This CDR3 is CASSYSISGANYEQYF. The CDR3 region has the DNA TGTGCCAGCAGTTACTCGATAAGCGGGGCTAACTACGAGCAGTACTTC.

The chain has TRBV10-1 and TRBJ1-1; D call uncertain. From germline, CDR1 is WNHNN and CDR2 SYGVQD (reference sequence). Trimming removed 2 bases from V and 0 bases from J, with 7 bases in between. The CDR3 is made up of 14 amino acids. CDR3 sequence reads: CASSESRVNTEAFF. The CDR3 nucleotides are TGCGCCAGCAGTGAGAGTCGAGTGAACACTGAAGCTTTCTTT.